The rows below give T cell receptor beta chains drawn from one sample of a study of blood T cell repertoires in COVID-19. Produced via immunoSEQ multiplex PCR; TCRdb's table is partial and in-frame only. The sample carries about 100,000 clones, more than 85% recorded once. Sequencing was done on a sample of peripheral blood. The origin of the receptors is a man aged 25-45 years in a cohort sampled during active COVID-19. The CDR3 runs from the conserved cysteine through the conserved F or W. The order of the fields is V gene, D gene, J gene, clone size, CDR3 protein, CDR3 DNA. A D gene is named only where the DNA matches it firmly. Not every row has a clone size; where given, it reads once, few, many or a size class.

TRBV5-5	NA	TRBJ2-7	NA	CASSLEGGTYYEQYF	TGTGCCAGCAGCTTGGAGGGGGGGACCTACTACGAGCAGTACTTC
TRBV6-6	NA	TRBJ2-1	NA	CASSYSYGGRYNEQFF	TGTGCCAGCAGTTACTCGTACGGGGGGCGATACAATGAGCAGTTCTTC
TRBV9	TRBD2	TRBJ2-2	once	CASSPSIPGTSGGFVTGELFF	TGTGCCAGCAGCCCCTCCATCCCCGGGACTAGCGGGGGGTTTGTCACCGGGGAGCTGTTTTTT
TRBV11-2	TRBD1	TRBJ1-2	NA	CASSPDRGDGYTF	TGTGCCAGCAGCCCCGACAGGGGTGATGGCTACACCTTC
TRBV6-5	NA	TRBJ1-6	NA	CASSPPREWNSPLHF	TGTGCCAGCAGTCCCCCCAGGGAATGGAATTCACCCCTCCACTTT
TRBV14	NA	TRBJ2-7	NA	CASSQFDGSSYEQYF	TGTGCCAGCAGCCAATTCGACGGGAGCTCCTACGAGCAGTACTTC
TRBV28	TRBD1	TRBJ1-2	NA	CASSAELTGWGYTF	TGTGCCAGCAGTGCCGAGTTGACAGGGTGGGGCTACACCTTC
TRBV25-1	TRBD1	TRBJ2-1	NA	CASGLGTGSINEQFF	TGTGCCAGCGGTCTAGGGACAGGGTCCATCAATGAGCAGTTCTTC
TRBV7-8	TRBD1	TRBJ1-2	once	CASSLPGQQNYGYTF	TGTGCCAGCAGCTTGCCGGGACAGCAGAACTATGGCTACACCTTC
TRBV6-2/TRBV6-3	NA	TRBJ2-5	NA	CASSYTFGDYQETQYF	TGTGCCAGCAGTTACACCTTCGGGGACTACCAAGAGACCCAGTACTTC
TRBV11-2	NA	TRBJ2-1	NA	CASSLELSGSSYNEQFF	TGTGCCAGCAGCTTAGAATTGAGTGGTAGCTCCTACAATGAGCAGTTCTTC
TRBV29-1	NA	TRBJ2-1	NA	CSGSGTGVYEQFF	TGCAGCGGCTCCGGGACTGGGGTGTATGAGCAGTTCTTC
TRBV13	TRBD1	TRBJ2-7	NA	CASSPGQGYEQYF	TGTGCCAGCAGCCCGGGACAGGGCTACGAGCAGTACTTC
TRBV28	NA	TRBJ2-1	NA	CASSLSWSTGAAELREQFF	TGTGCCAGCAGTTTGTCTTGGTCGACAGGCGCAGCGGAGTTGCGTGAGCAGTTCTTC
TRBV21-1	NA	TRBJ2-7	NA	CASSKDAGDSYEQYF	TGTGCCAGCAGCAAAGATGCGGGTGACTCCTACGAGCAGTACTTC
TRBV3-1/TRBV3-2	TRBD2	TRBJ2-7	NA	CASSHTTSGGLYEQYF	TGTGCCAGCAGCCACACGACTAGCGGGGGGCTCTACGAGCAGTACTTC
TRBV4-3	NA	TRBJ2-1	NA	CASSPLEGMSYNEQFF	TGCGCCAGCAGCCCCCTGGAGGGTATGTCCTACAATGAGCAGTTCTTC
TRBV6-5	NA	TRBJ1-1	NA	CASSYRGNTEAFF	TGTGCCAGCAGTTACAGGGGGAACACTGAAGCTTTCTTT
TRBV2	NA	TRBJ1-1	NA	CASSEDSPNTEAFF	TGTGCCAGCAGTGAGGACAGCCCGAACACTGAAGCTTTCTTT
TRBV29-1	NA	TRBJ2-6	NA	CSVSGRVSGANVLTF	TGCAGCGTCTCGGGTCGAGTGAGCGGGGCCAACGTCCTGACTTTC
TRBV7-2	TRBD2	TRBJ2-2	NA	CASSLERGAGELFF	TGTGCCAGCAGCTTAGAGCGGGGGGCCGGGGAGCTGTTTTTT
TRBV5-5	TRBD2	TRBJ2-5	NA	CASSLRGSGGAQETQYF	TGTGCCAGCAGCTTGCGGGGTAGCGGGGGGGCTCAAGAGACCCAGTACTTC
TRBV6-5	NA	TRBJ2-3	NA	CASSYKWRGKTDTQYF	TGTGCCAGCAGTTACAAGTGGAGGGGAAAGACAGATACGCAGTATTTT
TRBV5-1	NA	TRBJ2-3	NA	CASSLGQKDTDTQYF	TGCGCCAGCAGCCTCGGACAGAAAGACACAGATACGCAGTATTTT
TRBV10-3	NA	TRBJ1-3	NA	CAIRPDTSSGNTIYF	TGTGCCATCCGGCCGGACACCTCCTCTGGAAACACCATATATTTT
TRBV19	NA	TRBJ1-4	once	CASSMGGLATNEKLFF	TGTGCCAGTAGTATGGGGGGGCTGGCAACTAATGAAAAACTGTTTTTT
TRBV27	NA	TRBJ1-4	NA	CASSLGGTNEKLFF	TGTGCCAGCAGTTTGGGAGGAACTAATGAAAAACTGTTTTTT
TRBV28	NA	TRBJ2-7	NA	CASSASGHLRYEQYF	TGTGCCAGCAGCGCATCCGGACACCTCCGCTACGAGCAGTACTTC
TRBV3-1/TRBV3-2	NA	TRBJ2-7	NA	CASSQSFGGGYEQYF	TGTGCCAGCAGCCAGTCATTTGGGGGCGGCTACGAGCAGTACTTC
TRBV19	TRBD1	TRBJ2-2	NA	CASSTTWDRGVSGELFF	TGTGCCAGTAGTACCACTTGGGACAGGGGGGTATCCGGGGAGCTGTTTTTT
TRBV7-2	TRBD2	TRBJ2-4	NA	CASSLVREGNIQYF	TGTGCCAGCAGCTTAGTGCGGGAGGGCAACATTCAGTACTTC
TRBV15	TRBD1	TRBJ2-7	NA	CATSSGTGVPLEQYF	TGTGCCACCAGCAGTGGCACAGGGGTTCCCCTCGAGCAGTACTTC
TRBV7-8	TRBD2	TRBJ2-1	NA	CASSISLSRGGGFNDEQFF	TGTGCCAGCAGCATATCCCTTTCTCGCGGGGGGGGGTTTAATGATGAGCAGTTCTTC
TRBV2	NA	TRBJ1-6	NA	CASRGQLTYNSPLHF	TGTGCCAGCAGGGGGCAGCTAACCTATAATTCACCCCTCCACTTT
TRBV7-2	NA	TRBJ1-2	NA	CASSSFGIGKHGYTF	TGTGCCAGCAGCTCCTTCGGGATAGGGAAACATGGCTACACCTTC
TRBV5-4	TRBD2	TRBJ2-2	NA	CASSLPSGGNTGELFF	TGTGCCAGCAGCTTGCCGAGCGGGGGGAACACCGGGGAGCTGTTTTTT
TRBV5-8	NA	TRBJ2-6	NA	CASSASYSGRGSGANVLTF	TGTGCCAGCAGCGCTTCCTACAGTGGAAGGGGCTCTGGGGCCAACGTCCTGACTTTC
TRBV7-9	NA	TRBJ1-2	NA	CASSPDFNYGYTF	TGTGCCAGCAGCCCCGACTTCAACTATGGCTACACCTTC
TRBV6-5	TRBD2	TRBJ2-1	NA	CASSPTLAGGPFF	TGTGCCAGCAGTCCTACTTTAGCGGGGGGGCCGTTCTTC
TRBV6-5	TRBD2	TRBJ2-5	NA	CATIAGGKETQYF	TGTGCCACCATAGCGGGGGGGAAAGAGACCCAGTACTTC
TRBV18	NA	TRBJ1-4	NA	CASSPSAGNEKLFF	TGTGCCAGCTCACCGTCAGCGGGGAATGAAAAACTGTTTTTT
TRBV5-1	TRBD1	TRBJ1-1	NA	CASSSPDRGQNTEAFF	TGCGCCAGCAGCTCCCCGGACAGGGGACAGAACACTGAAGCTTTCTTT
TRBV4-1	NA	TRBJ2-1	NA	CASSRSAGRVSSYNEQFF	TGCGCCAGCAGCCGCTCCGCGGGGCGGGTCAGCTCCTACAATGAGCAGTTCTTC
TRBV5-1	NA	TRBJ1-3	NA	CASSLGRSGNTIYF	TGCGCCAGCAGCTTGGGGAGGTCTGGAAACACCATATATTTT
TRBV2	NA	TRBJ2-2	NA	CASHLTRPDTGELFF	TGTGCCAGCCATCTGACTCGCCCCGACACCGGGGAGCTGTTTTTT
TRBV7-2	TRBD2	TRBJ2-3	once	CASSLGGVRGADTQYF	TGTGCCAGCAGCTTAGGTGGAGTACGGGGGGCAGATACGCAGTATTTT
TRBV12-5	NA	TRBJ2-3	NA	CASGSKDTQYF	TGTGCTAGTGGTTCCAAAGATACGCAGTATTTT
TRBV6-5	TRBD1	TRBJ1-1	NA	CACNLGQYTEAFF	TGTGCCTGTAACTTGGGACAGTACACTGAAGCTTTCTTT
TRBV5-1	NA	TRBJ1-1	few	CASSLLMGGNTEAFF	TGCGCCAGCAGCTTGTTGATGGGGGGGAACACTGAAGCTTTCTTT
TRBV7-3	TRBD2	TRBJ2-1	NA	CASSSLSRGGAESEQFF	TGTGCCAGCAGCTCCCTCTCTCGCGGGGGGGCCGAAAGCGAGCAGTTCTTC
TRBV4-3	TRBD2	TRBJ2-1	NA	CASSQGGSGGAWDEQFF	TGCGCCAGCAGCCAAGGTGGTAGCGGGGGGGCCTGGGATGAGCAGTTCTTC
TRBV6-4	NA	TRBJ1-4	NA	CASIGEGRKLFF	TGTGCCAGCATAGGGGAGGGGCGGAAACTGTTTTTT
TRBV10-3	NA	TRBJ2-1	NA	CAISESSGLPNEQFF	TGTGCCATCAGTGAGTCGAGCGGTCTCCCCAACGAGCAGTTCTTC
TRBV5-1	NA	TRBJ1-1	NA	CASSSSKNTEAFF	TGCGCCAGCAGCTCCTCTAAGAACACTGAAGCTTTCTTT
TRBV2	TRBD1	TRBJ1-3	NA	CATQDRKTGNTIYF	TGTGCCACACAGGACAGGAAAACTGGAAACACCATATATTTT
TRBV5-1	TRBD1	TRBJ1-1	NA	CASSSVGQGGGGATEAFF	TGCGCCAGCAGCTCAGTGGGACAGGGAGGTGGAGGAGCCACTGAAGCTTTCTTT
TRBV10-3	NA	TRBJ1-2	NA	CAISGGAGDNYGYTF	TGTGCCATCAGTGGAGGGGCAGGGGATAACTATGGCTACACCTTC
TRBV5-4	TRBD2	TRBJ2-3	NA	CASSVRRGGVTDTQYF	TGTGCCAGCAGCGTCCGACGTGGGGGGGTGACAGATACGCAGTATTTT
TRBV7-9	NA	TRBJ1-1	NA	CASTQSGGVEAFF	TGTGCCAGCACCCAATCCGGGGGGGTTGAAGCTTTCTTT
TRBV5-1	NA	TRBJ1-1	NA	CASSLVAVLNTEAFF	TGCGCCAGCAGCTTGGTCGCGGTCTTGAACACTGAAGCTTTCTTT